The clone carrying this T cell receptor (beta chain) came up many times. This sample stems from a study of T-cell reconstitution after alpha-beta-depleted transplantation in children. Unique molecular identifiers featured in how the TCRbeta library was prepared. In TCRdb, the PCR reads were re-called with MiXCR into one record per CDR3 protein. The data contain some 200,000 distinct CDR3 sequences, about a tenth of them singletons. The sequencing here drew on PBMCs from the stem cell graft donor, taken from the stem cell graft. This TCR was sampled from a human donor who donated a stem cell graft to a child with acute lymphoblastic leukemia.

For the CDR3, the DNA is TGCGCCAGCAGCCGAGGGACTAGCGGGCAAGAGACCCAGTACTTC. Translation gives CASSRGTSGQETQYF. V and J are TRBV5-1 and TRBJ2-5, with 12 nucleotides matching TRBD2. CDR1 and CDR2 from the germline V gene are SGHRS and YFSETQ. Trimming removed 4 bases from V and 2 bases from J; junction bases left unmatched: 3. The CDR3 length is 15 residues.